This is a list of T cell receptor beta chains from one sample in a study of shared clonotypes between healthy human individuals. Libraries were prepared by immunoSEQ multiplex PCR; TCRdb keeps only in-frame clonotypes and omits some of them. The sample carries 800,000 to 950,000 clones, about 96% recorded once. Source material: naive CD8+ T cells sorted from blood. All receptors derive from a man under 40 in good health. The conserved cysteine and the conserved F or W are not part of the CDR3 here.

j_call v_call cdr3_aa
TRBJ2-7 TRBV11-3 ASSSGQGVYEQY
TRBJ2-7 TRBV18 ASSPIELLSNGEQY
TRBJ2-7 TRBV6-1 AIAGFWDEQY
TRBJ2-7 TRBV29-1 SVEGLAGEGSSYEQY
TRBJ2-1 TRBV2 ASSESGIYNEQF
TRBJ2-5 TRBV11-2 ASSAHATGSTQY
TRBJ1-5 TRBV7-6 ASSLAIGTAANQPQH
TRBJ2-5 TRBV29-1 SVETGLPPGETQY
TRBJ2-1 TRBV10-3 AISPDSPFLQGQF
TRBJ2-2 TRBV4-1 ASSQDRIAGLTGELF
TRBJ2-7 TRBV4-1 ASSLLTSGSYEQY
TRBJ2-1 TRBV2 ATPSARVHNEQF
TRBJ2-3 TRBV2 ASSDQSSTDTQY
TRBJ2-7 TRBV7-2 ASSLHGGLSYEQY
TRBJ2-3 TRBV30 APPCTDTQY
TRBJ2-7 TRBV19 ASAAGTGVYEQY
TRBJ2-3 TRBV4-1 ASSQDIREQY
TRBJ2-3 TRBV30 AWSVASGATDTQY
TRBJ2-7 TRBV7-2 ASSLFQGYYYEQY
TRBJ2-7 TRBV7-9 ASSFDIGTGVYEQY
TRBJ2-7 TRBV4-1 ASSQGNRENEQY
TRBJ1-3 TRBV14 ASSQGRGSGNTIY
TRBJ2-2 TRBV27 ASSLLGTGLTGELF